These 18 T cell receptor beta chains originate from one sample sequenced in a study of Ad26.COV2.S vaccination and SARS-CoV-2 variants. Repertoires were generated with immunoSEQ multiplex PCR, while TCRdb's copy carries only in-frame clones and drops some. The sample has around 340,000 clones; around nine tenths are singletons. Treatment specified: around 19 received Ad26.COV2.S at low or high dose, single or two shots; five or six received placebo; per-sample allocation not given. Sampling was done on day 63 after the first vaccine or placebo injection. Sequencing was performed on peripheral blood, taken in a trial of Ad26.COV2.S vaccine versus placebo. These receptors originate from a person aged 18 to 65 who received the Ad26.COV2.S COVID-19 vaccine or a placebo.

V is TRBV11-2 and J is TRBJ2-7; 7 bases match TRBD1. V gave up 4 bases and J gave up 0 bases; unmatched junction bases: 9. The V gene's germline CDR1 is SGHAT and CDR2 FQNNGV. CDR3 length: 16 amino acids. The CDR3 reads CASSSGGQNFSYEQYF. DNA for the CDR3: TGTGCCAGCAGCTCAGGGGGACAGAACTTCTCCTACGAGCAGTACTTC.

The chain has TRBV27 and TRBJ1-1, with TRBD1 identical over 7 bases. This CDR3 spans 12 amino acids. Germline V lookup: CDR1 MNHEY, CDR2 SMNVEV (reference sequence). Trimming removed 5 bases from V and 10 bases from J; junction bases left unmatched: 7. The CDR3 sequence is CASSPQGGSAFF. CDR3 coding DNA: TGTGCCAGCAGTCCCCAGGGGGGCTCAGCTTTCTTT.

The sample holds one count of this clone. This rearrangement joins TRBV20-1 to TRBJ1-5, with TRBD1 matching over 9 bases. The germline V gene has CDR1 DFQATT and CDR2 SNEGSKA (reference sequence). V trimming: 3 bases; J trimming: 2 bases; junction bases outside the gene matches: 14. The CDR3 length is 18 residues. The CDR3 DNA is TGCAGTGCTAGTGGACCGGGACAGGGTCCGGGGGGCAATCAGCCCCAGCATTTT. Amino acids: CSASGPGQGPGGNQPQHF.

The CDR3 loop is CASSTSVSYNEQFF. The CDR3 nucleotides read TGCGCCAGCAGCACCAGCGTCTCCTACAATGAGCAGTTCTTC. The rearrangement uses TRBV5-1 and TRBJ2-1; no reliable D call. The V and J ends lost 4 bases and 0 bases respectively, with 8 bases between them. The germline gives CDR1 SGHRS, CDR2 YFSETQ. CDR3 length: 14 residues.

This sequence joins TRBV30 and TRBJ2-5, with 8 bases fitting TRBD2. Per the germline V gene, CDR1 is GTSNPN and CDR2 is SVGIG (reference sequence). The length of the CDR3 is 14 residues. With 3 bases clipped from V and 2 bases from J, the junction kept 5 bases outside the gene matches. CDR3 sequence reads: CAWSGTSRQETQYF. In nucleotides, the CDR3 is TGTGCCTGGAGCGGGACTAGTCGGCAAGAGACCCAGTACTTC.

The chain combines TRBV7-8 with TRBJ1-3; 10 bases map to TRBD1. V lost 5 bases to trimming and J lost 1 base; unmatched junction nucleotides: 14. Per the germline V gene, CDR1 is SGHVS and CDR2 is FQNEAQ. CDR3 length equals 19 residues. As DNA, the CDR3 is TGTGCCAGCAGCAACCGTCCCGGGACAGGGGTTCGATCTGGAAACACCATATATTTT. As protein: CASSNRPGTGVRSGNTIYF.

The gene calls are TRBV11-2 and TRBJ2-3; TRBD2 agrees at 11 bases. Germline V gene sequence: CDR1 SGHAT, CDR2 FQNNGV. There are 16 residues in the CDR3. Losses at the gene ends were 5 bases for V and 2 bases for J; bases not matched to a gene: 6. The CDR3, as DNA: TGTGCCAGCAGCCTACTAGCGGGAGTATACACAGATACGCAGTATTTT. Amino acid sequence: CASSLLAGVYTDTQYF.

In its sample, this clone was seen a few times. The chain carries TRBV30 and TRBJ1-2; TRBD1 might be the D (5 bases). Germline-derived CDR1 and CDR2 are GTSNPN and SVGIG (reference sequence). Between the trimmed V and J ends, which lost 7 bases and 6 bases, there was a span of 15 bases. This CDR3 is 12 amino acids long. This CDR3 is CASSRGGDGYTF. In nucleotides, the CDR3 is TGTGCCTCCTCCCGGGGAGGGGATGGCTACACCTTC.

The chain has TRBV29-1 and TRBJ1-3, with D perhaps matching TRBD1 (5 bases). V dropped 1 base and J dropped 12 bases, with 10 bases sitting between them. Per germline, CDR1 SQVTM and CDR2 ANQGSEA. The CDR3 is made up of 11 amino acids. The CDR3 loop is CSVEVNRSIYF. CDR3 DNA: TGCAGCGTTGAAGTAAACAGGAGCATATATTTT.

The gene calls are TRBV3-1 (or the pseudogene TRBV3-2) and TRBJ1-3; D gene uncertain. V lost 0 bases and J lost 0, with 12 bases in between. This CDR3 contains 17 residues. Looked up from germline, CDR1 is LGHDT and CDR2 is YNNKEL (reference sequence). The CDR3 DNA reads TGTGCCAGCAGCCAAGATCCCGCCGTCTCCTCTGGAAACACCATATATTTT. As protein: CASSQDPAVSSGNTIYF.

The V gene is TRBV15, the J gene TRBJ2-7; the D gene is possibly TRBD1 (5 bases). Germline values: CDR1 LNHNV, CDR2 YYDKDF (reference sequence). V lost 5 bases, J lost 5 bases, and 10 bases lay in between. This CDR3 is built from 12 residues. For the CDR3, the DNA is TGTGCCACCAGCCCAGGGATCGACGAGCAGTACTTC. Protein sequence: CATSPGIDEQYF.

The CDR3 sequence is CASSFGSLNEQFF. Here the CDR3 DNA reads TGCGCCAGCAGCTTTGGGAGCCTGAATGAGCAGTTCTTC. This sequence joins TRBV5-1 and TRBJ2-1, with TRBD2 as a possible D gene (5 bases). Trimming pared 2 bases from V and 7 bases from J, leaving 10 bases between. The CDR3 sequence is 13 residues long. The V gene's germline CDR1 is SGHRS and CDR2 YFSETQ.

J is TRBJ2-5 and V is TRBV7-9; 7 bases map to TRBD1. Germline lookup yields CDR1 SEHNR and CDR2 FQNEAQ (reference sequence). V lost 6 bases, J lost 5 bases, and 6 bases stayed unmatched. The CDR3 has 13 residues. The CDR3 DNA reads TGTGCCAGCAGGCCAACAGGGGTTGAGACCCAGTACTTC. This sequence encodes CASRPTGVETQYF.

The chain couples TRBV10-3 to TRBJ1-5; D is unresolved. This CDR3 has 15 amino acids. Germline assignment: CDR1 ENHRY and CDR2 SYGVKD. Between the trimmed V and J ends, which lost 11 bases and 7 bases, there was a span of 24 bases. Here the CDR3 DNA reads TGTGCCGCCCGCCAGATACCCAGTTTGGCCCAGCCCCAGCATTTT. This translates into CAARQIPSLAQPQHF.

This clone has a single count. The rearrangement uses TRBV6-2 or TRBV6-3 and TRBJ2-2, with 7 bases lining up with TRBD1. Germline V lookup: CDR1 MNHEY, CDR2 SVGEGT. After removal of 5 bases from V and 3 bases from J, the junction contained 12 bases not matched to a gene. This CDR3 comprises 17 residues. In DNA, the CDR3 is TGTGCCAGCAGTCCCTACCGGGACAGTGTCGACACCGGGGAGCTGTTTTTT. Translating it yields CASSPYRDSVDTGELFF.

V gene TRBV11-2 combines with J gene TRBJ1-4; 7 bases match TRBD1. Germline-derived CDR1 and CDR2 are SGHAT and FQNNGV. The CDR3 is 14 residues long. V shed 3 bases, J shed 7 bases, and the junction held 5 bases outside the gene matches. CDR3 region: CASSFGGGREKLFF. In DNA, the CDR3 is TGTGCCAGCAGCTTTGGAGGGGGCCGTGAAAAACTGTTTTTT. Full variable domain (rest looked up from reference TRBV11-2 and TRBJ1-4): EAGVAQSPRYKIIEKRQSVAFWCNPISGHATLYWYQQILGQGPKLLIQFQNNGVVDDSQLPKDRFSAERLKGVDSTLKIQPAKLEDSAVYLCASSFGGGREKLFFGSGTQLSVL.

This clone has just one count. This sequence joins TRBV7-9 and TRBJ1-3; TRBD1 matches 7 bases. The CDR3 has 16 amino acids. V was clipped by 3 bases and J by 1 base; unmatched bases: 6. CDR1 and CDR2 from the germline V gene are SEHNR and FQNEAQ (reference sequence). The CDR3 DNA follows: TGTGCCAGCAGCTTCCGACAGGGTCTTTCTGGAAACACCATATATTTT. Protein product: CASSFRQGLSGNTIYF.

With regard to this clone: This CDR3 is also generated by other DNA sequences in the sample. The V gene is TRBV11-2, the J gene TRBJ1-1; D gene ambiguous. Trimming left V 3 bases short and J 0 bases short, with 2 bases between. The germline V gene encodes CDR1 SGHAT and CDR2 FQNNGV. This CDR3 is 12 amino acids long. The DNA of the CDR3 is TGTGCCAGCAGCTTCCTGAACACTGAAGCTTTCTTT. Translated, it gives CASSFLNTEAFF.